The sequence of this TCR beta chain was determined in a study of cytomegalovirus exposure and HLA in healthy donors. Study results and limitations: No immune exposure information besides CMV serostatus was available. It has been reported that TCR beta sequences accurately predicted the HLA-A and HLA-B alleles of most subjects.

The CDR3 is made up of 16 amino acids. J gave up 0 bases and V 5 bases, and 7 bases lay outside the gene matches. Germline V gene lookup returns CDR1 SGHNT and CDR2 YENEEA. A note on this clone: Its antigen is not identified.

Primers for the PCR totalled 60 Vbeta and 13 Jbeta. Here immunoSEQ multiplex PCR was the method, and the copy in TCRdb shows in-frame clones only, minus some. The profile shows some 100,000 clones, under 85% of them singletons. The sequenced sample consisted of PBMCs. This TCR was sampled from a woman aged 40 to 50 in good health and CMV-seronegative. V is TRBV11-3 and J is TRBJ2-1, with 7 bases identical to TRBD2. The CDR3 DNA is TGTGCCAGCAGCCGACAAGCGGGGAGCTCCTACAATGAGCAGTTCTTC. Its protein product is CASSRQAGSSYNEQFF. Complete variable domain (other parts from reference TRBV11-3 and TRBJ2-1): EAGVVQSPRYKIIEKKQPVAFWCNPISGHNTLYWYLQNLGQGPELLIRYENEEAVDDSQLPKDRFSAERLKGVDSTLKIQPAELGDSAVYLCASSRQAGSSYNEQFFGPGTRLTVL.